This T cell receptor (beta chain) was documented in a study of T cell changes during pregnancy in multiple sclerosis. TCRdb's table, derived via immunoSEQ multiplex PCR, lists solely in-frame clones and lacks some. The table shows under 55,000 clones, with approximately 91% occurring only once. This receptor was identified in a female donor with multiple sclerosis, enrolled in a pregnancy study. The specimen sequenced was PBMCs (not recorded whether the cells were cultured).

CDR3: CASSLGGGGTHEQYF. CDR3 coding DNA: TGTGCCAGCAGTTTAGGTGGCGGGGGAACCCACGAGCAGTACTTC. The gene calls are TRBV28 and TRBJ2-7; 7 bases map to TRBD2. Trimming took 2 bases from V and 5 from J; bases not matched to a gene: 9. Germline CDR1 reads MDHEN; CDR2 reads SYDVKM. The CDR3 loop spans 15 amino acids.